The 31 T cell receptor beta chains listed next were all sequenced from one sample in a study of cytomegalovirus exposure and HLA in healthy donors. This PCR relied on a set of 60 Vbeta primers and 13 Jbeta primers. Generated by immunoSEQ multiplex PCR, the TCRdb table keeps only in-frame clones and is missing some. The sample carries about 160,000 clones, 75% to 85% recorded once. The sample taken for sequencing was PBMCs. These TCRs come from a woman aged 45-59 years in good health and CMV-seronegative.

The chain links TRBV11-3 to TRBJ2-3; 9 nucleotides agree with TRBD1. V dropped 6 bases and J dropped 5; count of bases not matched to a gene: 9. Germline CDR1 SGHNT, CDR2 YENEEA. The CDR3 runs 15 residues. This CDR3 reads CASSLTTGGVDTQYF. In DNA, the CDR3 is TGTGCCAGCAGTCTGACGACAGGGGGTGTAGATACGCAGTATTTT.

The chain uses TRBV7-9 and TRBJ2-5, with 13 bases that match TRBD2. This CDR3 comprises 16 residues. The V gene end was trimmed by 0 bases and the J gene end by 5 bases; junction bases not matched to a gene: 3. Per the germline V gene, CDR1 is SEHNR and CDR2 is FQNEAQ (reference sequence). The CDR3 is CASSLARTSGGETQYF. The CDR3 nucleotides read TGTGCCAGCAGCTTAGCGAGGACTAGCGGGGGTGAGACCCAGTACTTC.

DNA for the CDR3: TGCGCCAGCAGTTCACAGGGTCCTGGGGCCAACGTCCTGACTTTC. It yields the protein CASSSQGPGANVLTF. The chain employs TRBV5-1 and TRBJ2-6; D might be TRBD1 (6 bases). Germline V gene data show CDR1 as SGHRS and CDR2 as YFSETQ. V was clipped by 5 bases and J by 2 bases, with 11 bases between them. The CDR3 loop spans 15 amino acids.

This CDR3 is CASSFSSSGTDTQYF. CDR3 nucleotide sequence: TGTGCCAGCAGCTTCTCGTCTAGCGGAACAGATACGCAGTATTTT. The rearrangement links TRBV13 to TRBJ2-3, with 7 positions matching TRBD2. Germline loops: CDR1 PRHDT, CDR2 FYEKMQ (reference sequence). Germline trimming cut 3 bases from V and 3 bases from J; bases unmatched to any gene: 6. The CDR3 spans 15 residues.

The V gene is TRBV7-2, the J gene TRBJ1-1; D gene unclear. Germline assignment: CDR1 SGHTA and CDR2 FQGNSA. This CDR3 comprises 14 residues. Trimming stripped 1 base from V and 7 bases from J, with 13 bases between. The CDR3 DNA sequence: TGTGCCAGCAGCTTAGTCGGGGTGTCCCATGAAGCTTTCTTT. Its protein product is CASSLVGVSHEAFF.

The chain couples TRBV6-6 to TRBJ1-3; D is possibly TRBD1 (5 bases). The CDR3 length is 14 residues. The V gene lost 11 bases and the J gene lost 4 bases, with 18 bases spanning the gap. Germline-derived CDR1 and CDR2 are MNHNY and SVGAGI (reference sequence). For the CDR3, the DNA is TGTGCCGGGTGGGGAGGGACTTCCGGAAACACCATATATTTT. Amino acids: CAGWGGTSGNTIYF.

This sequence joins TRBV11-2 and TRBJ2-7; perhaps TRBD2 as D (5 bases). CDR3 length equals 13 residues. The V end was cut by 5 bases, the J end by 5 bases, with 13 bases between. The germline CDR1 and CDR2 sequences are SGHAT and FQNNGV. The CDR3, as DNA: TGTGCCAGCAGCGCAGCCCGGACTGACGAGCAGTACTTC. It codes for CASSAARTDEQYF.

The V call is TRBV20-1, the J call TRBJ2-3; unclear D gene. The V and J ends lost 1 base and 13 bases respectively, with 9 bases between them. The CDR3 runs to 10 residues. CDR1 DFQATT and CDR2 SNEGSKA come from the germline V gene (reference sequence). CDR3 in DNA: TGCAGTGCTAGAGTATTAGATGAGTATTTT. Translating gives CSARVLDEYF.

The gene calls are TRBV7-3 and TRBJ2-1, with a weak D call TRBD2 (5 bases). Between the trimmed V and J ends, which lost 5 bases and 9 bases, there was a span of 20 bases. The germline V gene has CDR1 SGHTA and CDR2 FQGTGA. The CDR3 contains 15 residues. CDR3 sequence reads: CASSPILGLGSEQFF. The CDR3 DNA reads TGTGCCAGCAGCCCTATCCTAGGACTCGGCAGTGAGCAGTTCTTC.

The CDR3 nucleotides read TGTGCCAGTAGTATCGCGGGGGTCGGTGAAAAACTGTTTTTT. Amino acids: CASSIAGVGEKLFF. The chain employs TRBV19 and TRBJ1-4; the D gene is possibly TRBD1 (5 bases). Trimming left V 3 bases short and J 7 bases short, with 12 bases between. The CDR3 is 14 amino acids. Germline V gene data show CDR1 as LNHDA and CDR2 as SQIVND (reference sequence).

The CDR3 DNA follows: TGTGCCAGCAGCCCCGGCTGGGCGGGAGAGGTTGCGAAAGAGACCCAGTACTTC. This codes for CASSPGWAGEVAKETQYF. This chain joins TRBV7-2 and TRBJ2-5; the match to TRBD2 covers 7 bases. The germline V gene encodes CDR1 SGHTA and CDR2 FQGNSA. The CDR3 length is 18 residues. The V gene end was trimmed by 5 bases and the J gene end by 3 bases; junction bases not matched to a gene: 18.

The chain has TRBV18 and TRBJ2-1; 9 bases map to TRBD2. Germline CDR1 reads KGHSH; CDR2 reads LQKENI. The CDR3 is 14 amino acids. Unmatched junction bases numbered 2, after V lost 2 bases and J lost 6 bases. As DNA, the CDR3 is TGTGCCAGCTCACCAAGTAGCGGGAGCAATGAGCAGTTCTTC. Translation: CASSPSSGSNEQFF.

V and J are TRBV5-8 and TRBJ1-2; no reliable D call. Trimming took off 0 bases at V and 4 bases at J, with 10 bases between the two ends. The germline V gene encodes CDR1 SGHTS and CDR2 YDEGEE. The length of the CDR3 is 14 residues. CDR3 sequence (DNA): TGTGCCAGCAGCTTGGAAGCGATACCCTATGGCTACACCTTC. Amino acids: CASSLEAIPYGYTF.

The genes are TRBV4-3 and TRBJ2-7; maybe TRBD1 (5 bases). The V gene's germline CDR1 is LGHNA and CDR2 YSLEER. V dropped 4 bases and J dropped 2 bases, with 15 bases sitting between them. The CDR3 length is 15 residues. The CDR3 spells CASSLDNSPTYEQYF. The CDR3 coding sequence is TGCGCCAGCAGCCTGGACAACAGCCCGACCTACGAGCAGTACTTC.

The rearrangement joins TRBV29-1 to TRBJ1-1, with TRBD1 as a possible D gene (6 bases). Trimming removed 4 bases from V and 1 base from J, with 10 bases in between. Germline CDR1 is SQVTM and CDR2 is ANQGSEA. The CDR3 spans 13 residues. The CDR3 region has the DNA TGCAGCGTTGTAAGGGGGGGGAACACTGAAGCTTTCTTT. Translating gives CSVVRGGNTEAFF. The variable domain in full, with the rest retrieved from reference TRBV29-1 and TRBJ1-1, is SAVISQKPSRDICQRGTSLTIQCQVDSQVTMMFWYRQQPGQSLTLIATANQGSEATYESGFVIDKFPISRPNLTFSTLTVSNMSPEDSSIYLCSVVRGGNTEAFFGQGTRLTVV.

The rearrangement links TRBV25-1 to TRBJ2-7; TRBD2 matches 15 bases. Germline CDR1 and CDR2: MGHDK and SYGVNS. The ends lost 0 bases at V and 1 base at J; junction bases unmatched: 1. The CDR3 consists of 17 residues. CDR3 residues: CASSEYGTSGRSYEQYF. CDR3 DNA: TGTGCCAGCAGTGAATATGGGACTAGCGGGAGGTCCTACGAGCAGTACTTC.

CDR3 coding DNA: TGTGCCAGCAGTGCACCGGGATCCAAAAACATTCAGTACTTC. It is translated as CASSAPGSKNIQYF. The V gene is TRBV28, the J gene TRBJ2-4; possibly TRBD2 for D (5 bases). The germline CDR1 and CDR2 sequences are MDHEN and SYDVKM. Trimming pared 5 bases from V and 2 bases from J, leaving 10 bases between. This CDR3 spans 14 amino acids.

The chain is built from TRBV19 and TRBJ2-1, with a weak D call TRBD2 (6 bases). Germline V CDR1 and CDR2: LNHDA, SQIVND (reference sequence). CDR3 length equals 14 residues. The V end lost 7 bases, the J end lost 15 bases, and 25 bases lay between the germline ends. The DNA of the CDR3 is TGTGCCAGTACCAATAGGTTGGGGGAGGCCGTGGGGTTCTTC. Translated, it gives CASTNRLGEAVGFF.

V is TRBV30 and J is TRBJ1-5; no reliable D call. Per germline, CDR1 GTSNPN and CDR2 SVGIG (reference sequence). With 3 bases removed from V and 0 bases from J, the gap between germline ends came to 12 bases. This CDR3 spans 15 amino acids. The CDR3 sequence: CAWSGDGDSNQPQHF. CDR3 in DNA: TGTGCCTGGAGCGGAGACGGAGATAGCAATCAGCCCCAGCATTTT.

The chain joins TRBV27 to TRBJ1-3; perhaps TRBD1 as D (5 bases). In germline, CDR1 is MNHEY, CDR2 SMNVEV (reference sequence). The CDR3 is 14 amino acids. V was shortened by 2 bases and J by 7 bases, with 12 bases between the two germline ends. The CDR3 DNA sequence: TGTGCCAGCAGTTTACAAGGGTCAGGGAACACCATATATTTT. This sequence encodes CASSLQGSGNTIYF.

This chain connects TRBV4-2 to TRBJ2-2, with 7 bases matching TRBD1. The CDR3 totals 15 residues. Germline V gene data show CDR1 as LGHNA and CDR2 as YNFKEQ. J was trimmed by 5 bases and V by 5 bases; bases with no gene match: 8. The CDR3 DNA reads as TGTGCCAGCAGCTCAGGGGGAGTTGGGACCGGGGAGCTGTTTTTT. It encodes CASSSGGVGTGELFF.

The J gene is TRBJ1-2, the V gene TRBV4-1; weak D call: TRBD1 (5 bases). The germline CDR1 and CDR2 sequences are MGHRA and YSYEKL. V shed 3 bases and J shed 3 bases, with 14 bases lying between them. The CDR3 has 15 amino acids. For the CDR3, the DNA is TGCGCCAGCAGCCACTTAGCGGGGCTCGACTATGGCTACACCTTC. It specifies CASSHLAGLDYGYTF.

The rearrangement links TRBV5-4 to TRBJ2-7; 7 bases are a match to TRBD1. Trimming took 4 bases from V and 0 from J; bases not matched to a gene: 4. Germline-derived CDR1 and CDR2 are SGHNT and YYREEE (reference sequence). CDR3 length: 14 residues. In DNA form, the CDR3 reads TGTGCCAGCAGCGAAGGGGGCCTCTCCTACGAGCAGTACTTC. This encodes CASSEGGLSYEQYF.

This clone was found a few times. The chain links TRBV5-6 to TRBJ2-5, with 9 positions matching TRBD2. In germline, CDR1 is SGHDT, CDR2 YYEEEE. The CDR3 runs 16 residues. The J segment lost 2 bases and the V segment lost 3 bases, leaving 8 bases of the junction unmatched. The chain's CDR3 is CASSSLTSGRQETQYF. CDR3 nucleotide sequence: TGTGCCAGCAGCTCTCTGACTAGCGGTAGACAAGAGACCCAGTACTTC.

J is TRBJ2-5 and V is TRBV4-1; D might be TRBD1 (7 bases). With 1 base removed from V and 5 bases from J, the gap between germline ends came to 20 bases. The CDR3 has 17 residues. Germline lookup yields CDR1 MGHRA and CDR2 YSYEKL. This chain's CDR3 is CASSQGTRNRGGETQYF. Here the CDR3 DNA reads TGCGCCAGCAGCCAAGGGACCCGGAACAGGGGAGGTGAGACCCAGTACTTC.

V usage is TRBV5-1 and J usage is TRBJ2-3; 11 bases fit TRBD2. V shed 4 bases, J shed 1 base, and the junction held 8 bases outside the gene matches. CDR1 is SGHRS and CDR2 is YFSETQ in the germline V gene. The CDR3 extends over 17 amino acids. This CDR3 reads CASSPGLAASGTDTQYF. CDR3 bases: TGCGCCAGCAGCCCGGGACTAGCGGCCTCTGGCACAGATACGCAGTATTTT. The whole variable domain, filled in from reference TRBV5-1 and TRBJ2-3, reads KAGVTQTPRYLIKTRGQQVTLSCSPISGHRSVSWYQQTPGQGLQFLFEYFSETQRNKGNFPGRFSGRQFSNSRSEMNVSTLELGDSALYLCASSPGLAASGTDTQYFGPGTRLTVL.

Only one count was recorded for this clone. The gene calls are TRBV27 and TRBJ1-3; D unclear. The germline V gene encodes CDR1 MNHEY and CDR2 SMNVEV (reference sequence). The CDR3 runs to 15 residues. Deletions cut 5 bases from V and 0 bases from J, with 11 bases between. Written as DNA, the CDR3 is TGTGCCAGCAGTGCCACTCCTTCCTCTGGAAACACCATATATTTT. Its translation: CASSATPSSGNTIYF.

This chain links TRBV7-7 with TRBJ2-1, with D maybe TRBD1 (6 bases). The germline V gene has CDR1 SSHAT and CDR2 FNYEAQ (reference sequence). The V end was cut by 0 bases, the J end by 1 base, with 10 bases between. The CDR3 is 16 amino acids. The CDR3 is CASSLAAGVSYNEQFF. CDR3 DNA: TGTGCCAGCAGCTTAGCGGCAGGGGTTTCCTACAATGAGCAGTTCTTC.

This rearrangement joins TRBV19 to TRBJ2-2, with D tentatively TRBD1 (5 bases). CDR1 LNHDA and CDR2 SQIVND come from the germline V gene (reference sequence). The V and J ends lost 3 bases and 4 bases respectively, with 15 bases between them. CDR3 length: 16 amino acids. The CDR3 DNA is TGTGCCAGTAGTATGTTGGGGCGGTCGACCACCGGGGAGCTGTTTTTT. It is translated as CASSMLGRSTTGELFF.

The chain is built from TRBV7-3 and TRBJ2-1; 8 bases are a match to TRBD1. The CDR3 totals 15 residues. V lost 5 bases, J lost 0 bases, and 3 bases stayed unmatched. Germline CDR1 SGHTA, CDR2 FQGTGA. DNA for the CDR3: TGTGCCAGCAGCGACGACAGGGGCTCCTACAATGAGCAGTTCTTC. Translating it yields CASSDDRGSYNEQFF. Filled out from reference TRBV7-3 and TRBJ2-1, the complete variable domain reads GAGVSQTPSNKVTEKGKYVELRCDPISGHTALYWYRQSLGQGPEFLIYFQGTGAADDSGLPNDRFFAVRPEGSVSTLKIQRTERGDSAVYLCASSDDRGSYNEQFFGPGTRLTVL.

The chain couples TRBV29-1 to TRBJ1-2; no clear D. Germline CDR1 and CDR2: SQVTM and ANQGSEA. Between the trimmed V and J ends, which lost 7 bases and 8 bases, there was a span of 17 bases. The CDR3 totals 12 residues. In DNA form, the CDR3 reads TGCAGCGCAAATATCCCGGCGGGGGGCTACACCTTC. It yields the protein CSANIPAGGYTF.